This TCR beta chain is from a study of blood T cell repertoires in COVID-19 (dated by TCRdb to 2020 to 2021). Background on the whole study: Samples from collaborators originated in the United States, Italy and Spain and spanned both the acute and convalescent phases of COVID-19. The material from the prospective study consisted of cDNA or gDNA derived from T cells, B-cell-depleted T cells, or PBMCs. The dataset comprised deeply sampled blood TCRbeta repertoires from subjects exposed to, actively infected with, or recovered from COVID-19. A freely available public database, intended as a resource for researchers studying the immune response to SARS-CoV-2, is where the repertoires were released. Samples were obtained from the ongoing ImmuneRACE study (first 160 participants) and from roughly 1,300 subjects provided by 6 global collaborators. HLA class I and class II types, where available, came from metadata supplied by the sample provider rather than from assay-based typing. Nearly every sample came with metadata listing a de-identified subject ID, COVID-19 status, age in years and sex.

A note on this clone: The specificity of this receptor is unknown. There are no base qualities to consult, and no much larger clone falls within one base.

Overall study outcomes, separate from this receptor: The quantity of clinical and demographic metadata differed by source and by participant and was supplied without curation.

Each collaborating institution followed its own protocols to collect whole blood in K2EDTA tubes. For TCRbeta analysis, collaborators shipped samples in one of three forms: frozen whole blood, isolated PBMCs, or DNA extracted from either of those sample types. CDR1 SGHAT and CDR2 FQNNGV are derived from the germline V gene. Unmatched junction bases come to 4, with V trimmed by 5 bases and J by 1 base. Measured from the cysteine to the phenylalanine, the CDR3 is 14 residues long. Just CDR3 DNA is preserved here, 42 bases in frame from base 1. TCRbeta CDR3 regions were amplified from genomic DNA using the immunoSEQ Assay, a bias-controlled multiplex PCR. As for how the authors treated the data: Within the assay, amplification of reference gene primers was used to estimate how many nucleated cells each sample contained. Sequence reads were collapsed and filtered to measure the absolute abundance of every unique TCRbeta CDR3 rearrangement. For each sample, productive Simpson clonality was calculated as the square root of Simpson's diversity index over productive rearrangements. In TCRdb, the immuneACCESS table is reduced to in-frame sequences with V and J assigned. These tables do not hold every clone; where another copy was compared, an unresolved V gene accounts for under half, and the others remain unexplained. For V, J and clone size, that table is used; D and trimming come from the DNA. For this sample the table gives about 160,000 clones, of which about four fifths were detected only once. The leading ten clones occupy approximately 10% of the sample.

The specimen sequenced was peripheral blood. This TCR came from a woman of 80 years or more with active or convalescent COVID-19. The sequence is built from TRBV11-2 and TRBJ2-5; 7 of the junction bases match TRBD2. The CDR3 is CASSRTSAQETQYF. Read as DNA, the sequence is TGTGCCAGCAGCCGTACTAGCGCCCAAGAGACCCAGTACTTC.